These 23 T cell receptor beta chains came from one sample sequenced in a study of blood T cells in healthy people across ages. Then a second PCR, running about 6 to 11 cycles, was carried out with a sample-barcoded 5' primer and a J-beta primer mix. A single record per CDR3 protein comes from TCRdb applying MiXCR to the 5' RACE reads. Among approximately 880,000 distinct CDR3 sequences listed, about 48% were seen once. Source material: blood. Receptors were obtained from a man aged 25-40 years in good health.

The chain couples TRBV28 to TRBJ1-5, with TRBD1 matching 9 bases. CDR3 length equals 13 residues. Germline-derived CDR1 and CDR2 are MDHEN and SYDVKM. V shed 10 bases, J shed 4 bases, and the junction held 5 bases outside the gene matches. CDR3 bases: TGTGCCACCCGGACAGGGGTGAATCAGCCCCAGCATTTT. Its protein is CATRTGVNQPQHF.

Points on this clonotype: The junction departs from germline at one end; a sequencing error may be responsible. The chain carries TRBV4-1 and TRBJ2-4; D remains unclear. The end of the DNA is better explained by TRBJ2-7, so the J call may be wrong. Germline V gene sequence: CDR1 MGHRA, CDR2 YSYEKL. CDR3 length: 15 amino acids. CDR3 region: CVSSQSRTEGHEQYF. The CDR3 nucleotides read TGCGTCAGCAGCCAAAGCCGCACGGAAGGTCACGAGCAGTACTTC.

This clonotype was observed a handful of times. The genes are TRBV9 and TRBJ2-7; no clear D. The germline CDR1 and CDR2 sequences are SGDLS and YYNGEE. The V gene lost 3 bases and the J gene lost 1 base, with 11 bases spanning the gap. CDR3 length equals 14 residues. CDR3 sequence: CASSGSLLSYEQYF. CDR3 in DNA: TGTGCCAGCAGCGGGTCCCTTCTTTCCTACGAGCAGTACTTC.

The chain links TRBV29-1 to TRBJ1-1; D not certain. V lost 4 bases and J lost 1, with 4 bases in between. CDR1 is SQVTM and CDR2 is ANQGSEA in the germline V gene. The CDR3 extends over 11 amino acids. The CDR3: CSVVRNTEAFF. The DNA for the CDR3 is TGCAGCGTTGTGCGGAACACTGAAGCTTTCTTT.

The chain recombines TRBV20-1 with TRBJ2-7; TRBD1 or TRBD2 may be the D gene (5 bases each). The germline gives CDR1 DFQATT, CDR2 SNEGSKA (reference sequence). Trimming removed 2 bases from V and 0 bases from J, with 14 bases in between. The CDR3 extends over 15 amino acids. The CDR3 region is CSARNPGLGSYEQYF. DNA of the CDR3: TGCAGTGCTAGAAACCCGGGGCTGGGCTCCTACGAGCAGTACTTC.

The V and J genes are TRBV6-2 or TRBV6-3 and TRBJ2-7, with 7 bases that match TRBD1. Germline V gene sequence: CDR1 MNHEY, CDR2 SVGEGT. CDR3 length equals 15 residues. V lost 5 bases, J lost 1 base, and 8 bases stayed unmatched. The CDR3 region has the DNA TGTGCCAGCAGTGCCTCTGGGGACAGTTCCTACGAGCAGTACTTC. Translation: CASSASGDSSYEQYF.

The chain carries TRBV11-3 and TRBJ2-5; a possible D gene is TRBD1 (7 bases). V was shortened by 2 bases and J by 11 bases, with 21 bases between the two germline ends. The CDR3 contains 15 residues. Per germline, CDR1 SGHNT and CDR2 YENEEA. CDR3 coding DNA: TGTGCCAGCAGCTTACAGGGGGGTACCTACAATGAGCAGTACTTC. Residues: CASSLQGGTYNEQYF.

This clonotype was found a few times. V is TRBV20-1 and J is TRBJ2-1; D possibly matches TRBD1 or TRBD2 (5 bases each). Germline loops: CDR1 DFQATT, CDR2 SNEGSKA (reference sequence). Trimming shortened V by 7 bases and J by 5 bases, and 21 bases separated the two germline ends. This CDR3 is built from 15 residues. The chain's CDR3 is CSGLEGSTPNNEQFF. Here the CDR3 DNA reads TGCAGTGGCTTAGAGGGGTCGACGCCCAACAATGAGCAGTTCTTC.

The chain carries TRBV28 and TRBJ1-4, with D hard to call. The CDR3 extends over 15 amino acids. Trimming stripped 6 bases from V and 7 bases from J, with 18 bases between. From germline, CDR1 is MDHEN and CDR2 SYDVKM. CDR3 coding DNA: TGTGCCAGCAGCTTACCGACCGGGAGGGCTGAAAAACTGTTTTTT. Its protein product is CASSLPTGRAEKLFF.

There are a few counts of this clonotype. This chain uses TRBV7-2 with TRBJ2-7; D not resolved. Germline CDR1 and CDR2: SGHTA and FQGNSA. This CDR3 contains 15 residues. Trimming cost V 3 bases and J 2 bases, with 14 bases left between them. The CDR3 bases are TGTGCCAGCAGCTTCCCCCAGATCGGGCCCTACGAGCAGTACTTC. Encoded protein: CASSFPQIGPYEQYF. Variable domain in full (rest from reference TRBV7-2 and TRBJ2-7): GAGVSQSPSNKVTEKGKDVELRCDPISGHTALYWYRQSLGQGLEFLIYFQGNSAPDKSGLPSDRFSAERTGGSVSTLTIQRTQQEDSAVYLCASSFPQIGPYEQYFGPGTRLTVT.

About this clonotype itself: An end of the junction differs from the germline gene, which may be a read error. This sequence joins TRBV6-2 or TRBV6-3 and TRBJ2-1, with 15 bases matching TRBD2. This CDR3 is 15 amino acids long. In germline, CDR1 is MNHEY, CDR2 SVGEGT. The CDR3 is CACSRTSGGASEQFF. CDR3 sequence (DNA): TGTGCCTGCAGCCGGACTAGCGGGGGGGCGAGTGAGCAGTTCTTC.

This chain uses TRBV10-3 with TRBJ2-5; 10 nucleotides align to TRBD1. With V trimmed by 6 bases and J by 11 bases, 12 bases remained unmatched. Germline CDR1 is ENHRY and CDR2 is SYGVKD. The CDR3 is made up of 14 amino acids. The DNA of the CDR3 is TGTGCCATCAGCACGGGACAGGGGTTCGATGAGCAGTACTTC. Residues: CAISTGQGFDEQYF.

The J gene is TRBJ2-2, the V gene TRBV5-1, with TRBD2 matching over 10 bases. J lost 3 bases, V lost 0 bases, and 2 bases had no gene match. Germline values: CDR1 SGHRS, CDR2 YFSETQ. The length of the CDR3 is 16 residues. The CDR3 DNA reads TGCGCCAGCAGCTTGGCCCTAGCGGGGGACACCGGGGAGCTGTTTTTT. It is translated as CASSLALAGDTGELFF. Looking up the rest from reference TRBV5-1 and TRBJ2-2 gives the full variable domain: KAGVTQTPRYLIKTRGQQVTLSCSPISGHRSVSWYQQTPGQGLQFLFEYFSETQRNKGNFPGRFSGRQFSNSRSEMNVSTLELGDSALYLCASSLALAGDTGELFFGEGSRLTVL.

This clonotype has just one count. This chain links TRBV7-2 with TRBJ2-5, with 7 nucleotides matching TRBD1. The CDR3 contains 15 residues. V shed 6 bases, J shed 3 bases, and the junction held 10 bases outside the gene matches. Germline-derived CDR1 and CDR2 are SGHTA and FQGNSA. The CDR3 is CASSAPGQKKETQYF. The CDR3 DNA follows: TGTGCCAGCAGTGCTCCGGGACAGAAAAAAGAGACCCAGTACTTC.

The gene calls are TRBV12-3 or TRBV12-4 and TRBJ1-5; D is possibly TRBD1 (5 bases). With 2 bases removed from V and 2 bases from J, the gap between germline ends came to 10 bases. The CDR3 runs 15 residues. CDR3 bases: TGTGCCAGCAGTTTAATGGGGGAGGGCAATCAGCCCCAGCATTTT. Encoded protein: CASSLMGEGNQPQHF.

This clonotype was detected many times. The chain links TRBV20-1 to TRBJ2-7; TRBD1 agrees at 9 bases. Germline assignment: CDR1 DFQATT and CDR2 SNEGSKA (reference sequence). V lost 2 bases to trimming and J lost 6 bases; unmatched junction nucleotides: 5. This CDR3 is built from 13 residues. CDR3 coding DNA: TGCAGTGCTAGAAGGGACAGGGTGGGCGAGCAGTACTTC. Its translation is CSARRDRVGEQYF.

The chain carries TRBV9 and TRBJ2-7, with a weak D call TRBD2 (6 bases). V lost 0 bases, J lost 3 bases, and 13 bases lay in between. Per the germline V gene, CDR1 is SGDLS and CDR2 is YYNGEE. The length of the CDR3 is 15 residues. The CDR3: CASSVGSGEFYEQYF. CDR3 bases: TGTGCCAGCAGCGTAGGGTCGGGGGAATTCTACGAGCAGTACTTC.

The CDR3 spells CASSLAPRVRDGYTF. CDR3 sequence (DNA): TGTGCCAGCAGTTTAGCCCCCAGGGTTCGGGATGGCTACACCTTC. This chain connects TRBV27 to TRBJ1-2; perhaps TRBD1 as D (5 bases). The germline V and J ends were trimmed by 2 bases and 6 bases, with 16 bases remaining between them. The germline CDR1 and CDR2 sequences are MNHEY and SMNVEV (reference sequence). This CDR3 has 15 amino acids.

This clonotype has just a few counts. The chain joins TRBV20-1 to TRBJ1-2; 10 nucleotides match TRBD1. The J segment lost 5 bases and the V segment lost 3 bases, leaving 9 bases of the junction unmatched. CDR1 and CDR2 (germline): DFQATT, SNEGSKA (reference sequence). This CDR3 is 15 amino acids long. The CDR3 coding sequence is TGCAGTGCTAGTGCCGGACAGGGGGTATTTTATGGCTACACCTTC. Translation gives CSASAGQGVFYGYTF.

This rearrangement joins TRBV20-1 to TRBJ1-1; possible D gene TRBD1, 5 bases. CDR1 and CDR2 from the germline V gene are DFQATT and SNEGSKA (reference sequence). There are 13 residues in the CDR3. V was pared by 5 bases and J by 1 base, with 11 bases between. The CDR3 DNA is TGCAGTGCTTACTCGACAGCGAACACTGAAGCTTTCTTT. It is translated as CSAYSTANTEAFF.

V usage is TRBV3-1 and J usage is TRBJ2-4, with TRBD1 as a possible D gene (6 bases). The J call could be wrong; TRBJ2-7 is a better fit for the DNA end. Germline assignment: CDR1 LGHDT and CDR2 YNNKEL (reference sequence). The length of the CDR3 is 14 residues. This chain's CDR3 is CASSQEGADYEQYF. DNA of the CDR3: TGTGCCAGCAGCCAAGAGGGGGCGGACTACGAGCAGTACTTC.

The gene calls are TRBV14 and TRBJ2-1; a weak D match, TRBD1 (6 bases). The CDR3 length is 15 residues. CDR1 SGHDN and CDR2 FVKESK come from the germline V gene. The germline V and J ends were trimmed by 6 bases and 5 bases, with 17 bases remaining between them. CDR3 region: CASSFDRRHDNEQFF. Written as DNA, the CDR3 is TGTGCCAGCAGTTTTGACAGGAGGCACGACAATGAGCAGTTCTTC.

The chain employs TRBV4-3 and TRBJ1-5; D unresolved. This CDR3 comprises 16 residues. Trimming took off 3 bases at V and 5 bases at J, with 17 bases between the two ends. Germline assignment: CDR1 LGHNA and CDR2 YSLEER. CDR3: CASSQHFEEFDQPQHF. The DNA for the CDR3 is TGCGCCAGCAGCCAGCACTTTGAGGAATTCGATCAGCCCCAGCATTTT.